This T cell receptor beta chain was recorded in a study of T cell responses to AZD1222 COVID-19 vaccine. Assay used: immunoSEQ multiplex PCR; TCRdb lists only in-frame clones, some missing. The data show tens of thousands of clones, 80% to 90% seen once. As to this clone: Other DNA sequences of this sample code for an identical CDR3.

Looked up from germline, CDR1 is SNHLY and CDR2 is FYNNEI. CDR3 length: 14 residues. The J segment lost 0 bases and the V segment lost 6 bases, leaving 3 bases of the junction unmatched. This sequence joins TRBV2 and TRBJ1-1, with 8 bases that match TRBD1. The sequencing here drew on peripheral blood, taken on day 0 of AZD1222 vaccination. The TCR was taken from an adult in good health. In DNA, the CDR3 is TGTGCCAGCAGGATACAGGGGGTGAACACTGAAGCTTTCTTT. It is translated as CASRIQGVNTEAFF.